This T cell receptor beta chain comes out of a study of beta chain features in type 1 diabetes. Study as a whole: The examined sorted cells totaled around 100 million across samples. General study points: Among all four CD4+ subsets, Type 1 diabetes patients had TCRB CDR3s that were moderately but significantly shorter.

Sorted CD4+ subsets: naive, central memory, regulatory, stem cell-like memory (CD45RO/CCR7/CD25/CD127/CD95/CD27 panel). Sorting produced populations that all topped 95% purity. A word on this clone: The antigen remains unidentified.

Germline assignment: CDR1 MNHNY and CDR2 SVGAGI (reference sequence). V dropped 6 bases and J dropped 2 bases, with 16 bases sitting between them. The CDR3 spans 15 residues. The whole isolated RNA underwent reverse transcription, so sequencing captured expressed TCRB transcripts. Generated by immunoSEQ multiplex PCR, the TCRdb table keeps only in-frame clones and is missing some. Here the sample spans 330,000 or so clones, over 9.5% being singletons. Sequencing was performed on naive CD4+ T cells from blood. The gene calls are TRBV6-6 and TRBJ2-5; a possible D gene is TRBD2 (5 bases). This TCR came from a woman younger than 35 with type 1 diabetes. The CDR3 DNA follows: TGTGCCAGCAGCACCCCTCCAGCGGATCAAGAGACCCAGTACTTC. Its translation is CASSTPPADQETQYF.